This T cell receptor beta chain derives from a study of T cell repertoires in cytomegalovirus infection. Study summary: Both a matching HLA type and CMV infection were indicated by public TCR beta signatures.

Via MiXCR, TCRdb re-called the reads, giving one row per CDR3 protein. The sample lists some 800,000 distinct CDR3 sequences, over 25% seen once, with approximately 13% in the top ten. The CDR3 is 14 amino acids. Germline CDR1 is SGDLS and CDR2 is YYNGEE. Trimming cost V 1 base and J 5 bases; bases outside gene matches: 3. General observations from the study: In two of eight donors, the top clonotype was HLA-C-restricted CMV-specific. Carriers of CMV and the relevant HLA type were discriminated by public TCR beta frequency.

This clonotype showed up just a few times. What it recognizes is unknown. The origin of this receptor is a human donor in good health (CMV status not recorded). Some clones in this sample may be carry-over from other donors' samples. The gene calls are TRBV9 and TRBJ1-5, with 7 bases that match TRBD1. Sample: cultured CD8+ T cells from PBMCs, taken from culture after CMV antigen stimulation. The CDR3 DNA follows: TGTGCCAGCAGCGTAACAGGGGCCGATCAGCCCCAGCATTTT. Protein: CASSVTGADQPQHF.